The rows below give T cell receptor beta chains drawn from one sample of a study of T cell repertoires and HLA-DP antigens. Using immunoSEQ multiplex PCR, the repertoire was profiled, and TCRdb retains in-frame clones only, with some absent. The sample lists roughly 73,000 clones; roughly 78% were seen once. Their antigens are not known. Sequenced: CD4+ T cells from PBMCs. The origin of the receptors is a man aged 60-69 years in good health and CMV-seronegative. The CDR3 runs from the conserved cysteine through the conserved F or W. Each record gives: D gene, clone size, V gene, J gene, CDR3 protein, CDR3 DNA. A D gene is named only where the DNA matches it firmly. Size values are once, few and many counts, or a class for expanded clones, and some rows have none.

NA,NA,TRBV19,TRBJ1-5,CASSFLSGGYNQPQHF,TGTGCCAGTAGTTTTCTATCGGGTGGGTACAATCAGCCCCAGCATTTT
NA,NA,TRBV4-1,TRBJ1-5,CASSQDPAGRRPQHF,TGCGCCAGCAGCCAAGATCCGGCAGGAAGAAGGCCCCAGCATTTT
NA,NA,TRBV19,TRBJ2-2,CASGSAFSRSNTGELFF,TGTGCCAGTGGGAGCGCCTTTTCGCGGTCGAACACCGGGGAGCTGTTTTTT
NA,NA,TRBV5-5,TRBJ1-2,CASSFPMTGNYGYTF,TGTGCCAGCAGCTTCCCGATGACAGGAAACTATGGCTACACCTTC
NA,NA,TRBV7-9,TRBJ1-2,CASSLPGRGYTF,TGTGCCAGCAGCTTACCGGGCCGCGGCTACACCTTC
NA,NA,TRBV30,TRBJ2-6,CAWSVGGANVLTF,TGTGCCTGGAGTGTTGGGGGGGCCAACGTCCTGACTTTC
TRBD1,NA,TRBV29-1,TRBJ2-3,CSVGTLDRVTQYF,TGCAGCGTCGGGACCCTGGACAGGGTGACGCAGTATTTT
TRBD2,NA,TRBV9,TRBJ2-1,CASGTNHEQFF,TGTGCCAGCGGGACTAATCATGAGCAGTTCTTC
NA,NA,TRBV1,TRBJ2-3,CTSSQGSRPCTSDTQYF,TGCACCAGCAGCCAAGGTTCTCGACCTTGCACCTCAGATACGCAGTATTTT
TRBD1,NA,TRBV19,TRBJ1-1,CASSSTGDTEAFF,TGTGCCAGTAGTAGTACAGGGGACACTGAAGCTTTCTTT
NA,NA,TRBV7-2,TRBJ1-5,CASSLAGLSNQPQHF,TGTGCCAGCAGCTTGGCAGGGTTGAGCAATCAGCCCCAGCATTTT
NA,NA,TRBV4-3,TRBJ1-1,CASSQVTANTEAFF,TGCGCCAGCAGCCAAGTTACGGCGAACACTGAAGCTTTCTTT
NA,few,TRBV14,TRBJ1-2,CASSRVTGHGGYTF,TGTGCCAGCAGCCGTGTTACAGGGCACGGCGGCTACACCTTC
TRBD2,NA,TRBV7-2,TRBJ2-5,CASRNTLAGGRETQYF,TGTGCCAGCAGAAATACACTAGCGGGGGGGCGAGAGACCCAGTACTTC
NA,NA,TRBV19,TRBJ1-2,CASSTMTNYGYTF,TGTGCCAGTAGTACGATGACCAACTATGGCTACACCTTC
NA,NA,TRBV5-4,TRBJ1-1,CASSLEGTRKAEAFF,TGTGCCAGCAGCTTGGAGGGTACTAGAAAGGCTGAAGCTTTCTTT
TRBD1,NA,TRBV2,TRBJ2-7,CASSADRRSYEQYF,TGTGCCAGCAGTGCGGACAGGCGCTCCTACGAGCAGTACTTC
TRBD2,NA,TRBV4-1,TRBJ2-7,CASSPRLAGKYEQYF,TGCGCCAGCAGCCCGCGACTAGCGGGGAAATACGAGCAGTACTTC
TRBD1,once,TRBV7-2,TRBJ1-2,CASSFGQGGSYTF,TGTGCCAGCAGCTTCGGACAGGGGGGAAGCTACACCTTC
NA,NA,TRBV5-4,TRBJ1-4,CASSLGPGSMGEKLFF,TGTGCCAGCAGCTTGGGACCAGGGTCTATGGGTGAAAAACTGTTTTTT
TRBD1,NA,TRBV2,TRBJ1-6,CASSGGQVTSPLHF,TGTGCCAGCAGTGGGGGACAGGTTACTTCACCCCTCCACTTT
NA,NA,TRBV2,TRBJ1-4,CASEGGFGEKLFF,TGTGCCAGCGAGGGCGGGTTTGGTGAAAAACTGTTTTTT
NA,medium-sized,TRBV11-2,TRBJ1-2,CASSLAGRGVHGYTF,TGTGCCAGCAGCTTAGCGGGCCGGGGTGTACATGGCTACACCTTC
TRBD1,NA,TRBV30,TRBJ2-2,CAWSVGQGNTGELFF,TGTGCCTGGAGTGTCGGACAGGGAAACACCGGGGAGCTGTTTTTT
NA,NA,TRBV4-1,TRBJ1-5,CASSDTGRNQPQHF,TGCGCCAGCAGCGACACAGGGCGAAATCAGCCCCAGCATTTT
NA,once,TRBV9,TRBJ2-2,CASSVAGNSNTGELFF,TGTGCCAGCAGCGTAGCAGGAAACTCGAACACCGGGGAGCTGTTTTTT
NA,NA,TRBV2,TRBJ1-1,CASSSLEAFF,TGTGCCAGCAGCTCCCTTGAAGCTTTCTTT
NA,few,TRBV30,TRBJ1-2,CAWSIPGPNYGYTF,TGTGCCTGGAGTATACCGGGGCCTAACTATGGCTACACCTTC
NA,NA,TRBV6-5,TRBJ2-7,CASRAPGTPHHEQYF,TGTGCCAGCAGAGCCCCCGGGACACCTCACCACGAGCAGTACTTC
NA,NA,TRBV5-1,TRBJ1-1,CASSGREGGGTEAFF,TGCGCCAGCAGCGGCCGTGAGGGGGGCGGGACTGAAGCTTTCTTT
NA,NA,TRBV6-5,TRBJ1-2,CASSYTEGYGYTF,TGTGCCAGCAGTTATACCGAGGGATATGGCTACACCTTC
TRBD1,few,TRBV5-5,TRBJ1-2,CASSFTGTGPGGYTF,TGTGCCAGCAGCTTTACCGGGACAGGGCCAGGTGGCTACACCTTC
TRBD1,NA,TRBV11-1,TRBJ2-5,CASSPGQGAGETQYF,TGTGCCAGCAGCCCAGGACAGGGGGCAGGAGAGACCCAGTACTTC
NA,NA,TRBV6-1,TRBJ2-7,CASFRGTGEQYF,TGTGCCAGCTTCAGGGGAACCGGCGAGCAGTACTTC
NA,NA,TRBV7-2,TRBJ1-5,CASSPPNQPQHF,TGTGCCAGCAGCCCTCCAAATCAGCCCCAGCATTTT
NA,NA,TRBV19,TRBJ1-5,CASHPQRNQPQHF,TGTGCCAGTCACCCGCAGCGCAATCAGCCCCAGCATTTT
NA,NA,TRBV7-2,TRBJ2-7,CASSLVRDRSYEQYF,TGTGCCAGCAGCTTAGTCAGAGACAGGTCCTACGAGCAGTACTTC
TRBD2,once,TRBV5-3,TRBJ2-1,CARSFLTSGTSEDEQFF,TGTGCCAGAAGCTTCCTGACCTCCGGGACTAGTGAGGATGAGCAGTTCTTC